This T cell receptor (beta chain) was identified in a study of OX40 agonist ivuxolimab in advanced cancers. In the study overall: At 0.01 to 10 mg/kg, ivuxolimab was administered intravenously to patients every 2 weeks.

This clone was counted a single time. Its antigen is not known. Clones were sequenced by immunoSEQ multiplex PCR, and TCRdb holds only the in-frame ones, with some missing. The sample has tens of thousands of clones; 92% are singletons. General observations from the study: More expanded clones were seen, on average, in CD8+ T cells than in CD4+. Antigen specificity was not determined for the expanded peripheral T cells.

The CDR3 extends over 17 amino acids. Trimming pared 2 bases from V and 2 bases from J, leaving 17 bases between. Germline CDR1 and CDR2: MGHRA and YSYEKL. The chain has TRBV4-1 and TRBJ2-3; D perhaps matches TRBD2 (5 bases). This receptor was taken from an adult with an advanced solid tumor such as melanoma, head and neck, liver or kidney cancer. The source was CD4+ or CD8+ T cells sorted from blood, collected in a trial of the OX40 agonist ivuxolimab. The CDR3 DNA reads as TGCGCCAGCAGCCAATCGAGCGGACGGACCTCCACAGATACGCAGTATTTT. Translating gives CASSQSSGRTSTDTQYF.